This is a list of T cell receptor beta chains from one sample in a study of T-cell reconstitution after alpha-beta-depleted transplantation in children. MiXCR, run by TCRdb on the PCR reads, gives a single entry per CDR3 protein. The sample holds a few hundred thousand distinct CDR3 sequences; 15% to 20% are singletons and the top ten take approximately 29%. The sequences come from PBMCs, mostly from graft donor cells, collected 360 days after TCRalphabeta/CD19-depleted stem cell transplant. The receptors derive from a boy younger than two who had a stem cell transplant for Wiskott-Aldrich syndrome, so the T cells may come from the graft donor. The conserved cysteine and the conserved F or W are not part of the CDR3 here. The order of the fields is J gene, V gene, CDR3 protein.

TRBJ2-2,TRBV6-5,ASSYGHNTGELF
TRBJ2-2,TRBV12-3/TRBV12-4,ASSPDRATGELF
TRBJ2-1,TRBV12-3/TRBV12-4,ASAQRRGPNNEQF
TRBJ2-7,TRBV5-5,ASSLRLLPYEQY
TRBJ2-7,TRBV12-3/TRBV12-4,ASSPTTRKASYEQY
TRBJ2-5,TRBV15,ATSRAPSGGETQY
TRBJ2-2,TRBV7-2,ASSLNPGNTGELF
TRBJ2-4,TRBV27,ASSFGQGNIQY
TRBJ2-5,TRBV5-1,ASSLGGGSQETQY
TRBJ2-7,TRBV12-3/TRBV12-4,ASSRDRGHEQY
TRBJ2-7,TRBV20-1,SARGERGSAYEQY
TRBJ2-2,TRBV6-2/TRBV6-3,ASSYRGRSGELF
TRBJ1-1,TRBV7-9,ASITAGDGTTEAF
TRBJ2-3,TRBV5-1,ASSLLGDRENTQY
TRBJ2-7,TRBV5-1,ASSLAGGAAYEQY
TRBJ2-5,TRBV5-1,ASSPGTPEETQY
TRBJ2-7,TRBV20-1,SARGPGTRPYEQY
TRBJ2-7,TRBV6-5,ASSYGQHSYEQY
TRBJ2-3,TRBV12-3/TRBV12-4,ASSFFGGPTDTQY
TRBJ2-5,TRBV4-1,ASSSRWTSGGAGLETQY
TRBJ1-6,TRBV12-3/TRBV12-4,ASSFGTGGNSPLH
TRBJ2-7,TRBV29-1,SVPDSGRAYEQY
TRBJ2-5,TRBV12-3/TRBV12-4,ASIRRGKETQY
TRBJ2-5,TRBV25-1,ASSYGRGRGLETQY
TRBJ2-7,TRBV5-1,ASSLETGGYEQY
TRBJ1-5,TRBV24-1,ATAPFDGQPQH
TRBJ2-2,TRBV20-1,SASLSRELF
TRBJ2-7,TRBV28,ASSNPPGQGSYEQY
TRBJ2-4,TRBV6-2/TRBV6-3,ASTRGYFLAKNIQY
TRBJ2-2,TRBV15,ATSRGDTGELF
TRBJ2-3,TRBV12-3/TRBV12-4,ASGIAGGVN
TRBJ2-3,TRBV7-9,ASSKDRVGDTQY
TRBJ2-2,TRBV20-1,SAWTGSDTGELF
TRBJ2-5,TRBV27,ASSMWRGETQY
TRBJ2-2,TRBV12-5,ASGPGLAGNTGELF
TRBJ2-7,TRBV10-3,AISWSGLAFEEQY
TRBJ1-5,TRBV6-6,ASRPGQINQPQH